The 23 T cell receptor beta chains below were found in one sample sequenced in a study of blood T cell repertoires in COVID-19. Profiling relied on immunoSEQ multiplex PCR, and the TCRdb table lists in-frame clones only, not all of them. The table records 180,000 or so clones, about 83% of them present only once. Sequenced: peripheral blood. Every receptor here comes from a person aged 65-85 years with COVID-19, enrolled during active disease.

CDR3 in amino acids: CASSEQGQEKLFF. CDR3 DNA sequence: TGTGCCAGCAGCGAACAGGGTCAAGAAAAACTGTTTTTT. This sequence joins TRBV7-8 and TRBJ1-4, with D perhaps matching TRBD1 (6 bases). The germline V gene has CDR1 SGHVS and CDR2 FQNEAQ. V was pared by 5 bases and J by 8 bases, with 12 bases between. This CDR3 spans 13 amino acids. Full variable domain (outside the CDR3, taken from reference TRBV7-8 and TRBJ1-4): GAGVSQSPRYKVAKRGQDVALRCDPISGHVSLFWYQQALGQGPEFLTYFQNEAQLDKSGLPSDRFFAERPEGSVSTLKIQRTQQEDSAVYLCASSEQGQEKLFFGSGTQLSVL.

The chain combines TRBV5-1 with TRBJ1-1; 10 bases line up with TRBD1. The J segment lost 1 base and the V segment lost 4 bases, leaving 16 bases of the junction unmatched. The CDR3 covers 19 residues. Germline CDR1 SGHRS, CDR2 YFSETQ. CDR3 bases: TGCGCCAGCAGCCGGTCCGGGACAGGGGCTTTCGTAGGGAACACTGAAGCTTTCTTT. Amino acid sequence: CASSRSGTGAFVGNTEAFF. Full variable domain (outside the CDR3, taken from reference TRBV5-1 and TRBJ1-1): KAGVTQTPRYLIKTRGQQVTLSCSPISGHRSVSWYQQTPGQGLQFLFEYFSETQRNKGNFPGRFSGRQFSNSRSEMNVSTLELGDSALYLCASSRSGTGAFVGNTEAFFGQGTRLTVV.

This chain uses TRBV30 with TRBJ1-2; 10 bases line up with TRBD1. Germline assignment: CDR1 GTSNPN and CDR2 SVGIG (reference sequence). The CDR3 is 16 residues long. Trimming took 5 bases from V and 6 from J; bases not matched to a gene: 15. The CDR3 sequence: CAWGVPGQGTRDGYTF. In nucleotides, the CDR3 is TGTGCCTGGGGGGTACCGGGACAGGGGACTCGGGATGGCTACACCTTC.

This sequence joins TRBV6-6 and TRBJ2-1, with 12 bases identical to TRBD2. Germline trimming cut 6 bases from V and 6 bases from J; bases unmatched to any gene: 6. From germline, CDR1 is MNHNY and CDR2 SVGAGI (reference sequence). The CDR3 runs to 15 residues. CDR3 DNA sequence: TGTGCCAGCAGGCTAGCGGGAGGGCCGGGCAATGAGCAGTTCTTC. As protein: CASRLAGGPGNEQFF.

As DNA, the CDR3 is TGTGCCAGCTCGCGGGACAGGGGGGAAGAGACCCAGTACTTC. Its protein is CASSRDRGEETQYF. This chain connects TRBV18 to TRBJ2-5, with 11 bases that match TRBD1. V was pared by 6 bases and J by 3 bases, with 3 bases of the junction left unmatched. The CDR3 is made up of 14 amino acids. Germline V gives CDR1 KGHSH, CDR2 LQKENI.

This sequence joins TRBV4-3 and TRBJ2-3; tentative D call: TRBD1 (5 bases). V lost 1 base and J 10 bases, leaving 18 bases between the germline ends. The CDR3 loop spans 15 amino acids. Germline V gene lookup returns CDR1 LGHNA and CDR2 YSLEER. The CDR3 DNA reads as TGCGCCAGCAGCCAAGGGATAGCAGGGCCGTTCGCGCAGTATTTT. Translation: CASSQGIAGPFAQYF.

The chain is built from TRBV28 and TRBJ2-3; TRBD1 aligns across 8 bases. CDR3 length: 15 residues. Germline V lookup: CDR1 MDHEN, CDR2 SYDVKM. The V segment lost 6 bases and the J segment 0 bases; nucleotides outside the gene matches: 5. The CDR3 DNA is TGTGCCAGCAGCCGACAGGGGCGAAGCACAGATACGCAGTATTTT. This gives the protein CASSRQGRSTDTQYF.

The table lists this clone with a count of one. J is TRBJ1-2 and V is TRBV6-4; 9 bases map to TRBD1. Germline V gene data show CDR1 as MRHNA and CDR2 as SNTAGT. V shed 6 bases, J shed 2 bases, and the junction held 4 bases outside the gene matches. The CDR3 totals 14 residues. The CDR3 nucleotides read TGTGCCAGCAGAGCGACAGGGGGAAACTATGGCTACACCTTC. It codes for CASRATGGNYGYTF.

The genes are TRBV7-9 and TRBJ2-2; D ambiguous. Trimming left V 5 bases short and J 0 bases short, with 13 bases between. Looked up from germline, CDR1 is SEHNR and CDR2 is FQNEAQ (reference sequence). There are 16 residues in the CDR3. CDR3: CASSPTPTANTGELFF. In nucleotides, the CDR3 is TGTGCCAGCAGCCCCACACCAACCGCGAACACCGGGGAGCTGTTTTTT.

As DNA, the CDR3 is TGTGCCAGCAGCGTGGAGGTACACAATTCACCCCTCCACTTT. Translation: CASSVEVHNSPLHF. The chain is built from TRBV9 and TRBJ1-6; D uncertain. Germline assignment: CDR1 SGDLS and CDR2 YYNGEE. V was cut by 2 bases and J by 7 bases, with 10 bases left in between. The CDR3 runs 14 residues.

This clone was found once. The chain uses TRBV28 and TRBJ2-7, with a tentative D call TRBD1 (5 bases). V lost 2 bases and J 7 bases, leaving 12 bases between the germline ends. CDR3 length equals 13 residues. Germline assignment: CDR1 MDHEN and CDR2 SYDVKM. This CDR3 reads CASSLRGIREQYF. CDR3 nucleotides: TGTGCCAGCAGTTTAAGGGGAATAAGGGAGCAGTACTTC.

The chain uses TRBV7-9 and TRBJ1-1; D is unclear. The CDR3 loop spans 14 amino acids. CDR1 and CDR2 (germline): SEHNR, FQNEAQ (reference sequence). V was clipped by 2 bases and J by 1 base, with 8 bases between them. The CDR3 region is CASSLPEGNTEAFF. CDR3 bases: TGTGCCAGCAGCTTACCCGAGGGGAACACTGAAGCTTTCTTT.

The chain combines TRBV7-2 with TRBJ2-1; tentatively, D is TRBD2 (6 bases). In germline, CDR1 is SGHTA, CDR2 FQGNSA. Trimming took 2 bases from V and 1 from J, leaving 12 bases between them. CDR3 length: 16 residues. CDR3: CASSLTGVGSYNEQFF. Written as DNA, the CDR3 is TGTGCCAGCAGCTTAACGGGAGTGGGGTCCTACAATGAGCAGTTCTTC.

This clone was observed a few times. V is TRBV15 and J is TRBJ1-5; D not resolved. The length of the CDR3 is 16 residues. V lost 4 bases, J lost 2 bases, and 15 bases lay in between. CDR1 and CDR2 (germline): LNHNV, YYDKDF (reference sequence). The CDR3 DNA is TGTGCCACCAGCAAGGGAGGGCGTAGGGGCAATCAGCCCCAGCATTTT. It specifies CATSKGGRRGNQPQHF.

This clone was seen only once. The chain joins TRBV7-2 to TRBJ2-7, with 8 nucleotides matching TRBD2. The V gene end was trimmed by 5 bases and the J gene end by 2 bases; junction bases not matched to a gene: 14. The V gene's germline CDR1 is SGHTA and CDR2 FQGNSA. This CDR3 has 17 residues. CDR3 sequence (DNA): TGTGCCAGCAGCCCCCTCGGGGGGGGACTAGGCCCCTACGAGCAGTACTTC. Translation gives CASSPLGGGLGPYEQYF.

CDR3 DNA sequence: TGTGCCAGCACCCCGGGACTAGCGGGAGTATGGAATGAGCAGTTCTTC. Translating gives CASTPGLAGVWNEQFF. The chain has TRBV3-1 (or the pseudogene TRBV3-2) and TRBJ2-1; the match to TRBD2 covers 14 bases. Trimming cost V 7 bases and J 7 bases; bases outside gene matches: 9. The CDR3 runs to 16 residues. The V gene's germline CDR1 is LGHDT and CDR2 YNNKEL (reference sequence).

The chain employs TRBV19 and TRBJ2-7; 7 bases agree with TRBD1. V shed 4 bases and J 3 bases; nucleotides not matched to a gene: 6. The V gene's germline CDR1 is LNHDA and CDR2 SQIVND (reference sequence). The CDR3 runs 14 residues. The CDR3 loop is CASSRAGTDYEQYF. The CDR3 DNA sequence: TGTGCCAGTAGTAGAGCCGGGACAGACTACGAGCAGTACTTC.

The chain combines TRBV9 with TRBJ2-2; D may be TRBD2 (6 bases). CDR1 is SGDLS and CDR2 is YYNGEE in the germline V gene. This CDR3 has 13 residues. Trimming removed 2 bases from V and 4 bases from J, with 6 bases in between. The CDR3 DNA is TGTGCCAGCAGCGTGACTAGCACCGGGGAGCTGTTTTTT. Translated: CASSVTSTGELFF.

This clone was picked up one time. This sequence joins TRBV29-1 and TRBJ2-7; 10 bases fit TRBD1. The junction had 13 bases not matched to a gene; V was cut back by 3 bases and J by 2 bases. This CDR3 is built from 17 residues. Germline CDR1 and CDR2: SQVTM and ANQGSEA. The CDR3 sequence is CSVESQDRDRGPYEQYF. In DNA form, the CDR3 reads TGCAGCGTTGAGTCACAAGACCGGGACAGGGGACCCTACGAGCAGTACTTC.

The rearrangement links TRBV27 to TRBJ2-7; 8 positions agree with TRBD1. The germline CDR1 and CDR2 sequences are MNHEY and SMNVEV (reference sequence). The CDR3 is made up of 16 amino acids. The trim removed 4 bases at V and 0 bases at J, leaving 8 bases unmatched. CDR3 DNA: TGTGCCAGCAGTTCGATCGGGACAGGTACCTCCTACGAGCAGTACTTC. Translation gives CASSSIGTGTSYEQYF.

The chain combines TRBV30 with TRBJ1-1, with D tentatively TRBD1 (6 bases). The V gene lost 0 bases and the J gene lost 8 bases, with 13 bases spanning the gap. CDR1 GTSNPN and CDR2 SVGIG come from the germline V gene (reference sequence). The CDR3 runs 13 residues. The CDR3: CAWSVTVGTEAFF. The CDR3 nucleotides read TGTGCCTGGAGTGTAACCGTTGGGACAGAAGCTTTCTTT.

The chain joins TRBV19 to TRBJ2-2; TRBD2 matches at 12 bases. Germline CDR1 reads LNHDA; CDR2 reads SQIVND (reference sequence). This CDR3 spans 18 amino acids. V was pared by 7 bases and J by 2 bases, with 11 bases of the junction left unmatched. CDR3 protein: CASTRLAGVSGNTGELFF. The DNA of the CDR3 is TGTGCCAGTACCCGACTAGCGGGAGTTTCTGGCAACACCGGGGAGCTGTTTTTT. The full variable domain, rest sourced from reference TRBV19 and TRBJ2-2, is DGGITQSPKYLFRKEGQNVTLSCEQNLNHDAMYWYRQDPGQGLRLIYYSQIVNDFQKGDIAEGYSVSREKKESFPLTVTSAQKNPTAFYLCASTRLAGVSGNTGELFFGEGSRLTVL.

Written as DNA, the CDR3 is TGTGCCAGCAGTGAAGGACAGGGGGGTAATCAGCCCCAGCATTTT. Translation gives CASSEGQGGNQPQHF. This sequence joins TRBV6-1 and TRBJ1-5; 9 bases are a match to TRBD1. The CDR3 has 15 amino acids. Trimming took 1 base from V and 4 from J; bases not matched to a gene: 2. The germline V gene encodes CDR1 MNHNS and CDR2 SASEGT.